A single sample is the source of the 21 T cell receptor beta chains below, sequenced in a study of T cell repertoires in ileal Crohn's disease (dated by TCRdb to about 2019). Libraries were prepared through the immunoSEQ multiplex PCR assay. TCRdb holds this immuneACCESS table with in-frame rearrangements only. Some clones are missing; in checked studies, unresolved V genes explain under half, and the rest has no known cause. The sample records approximately 8,000 clones, roughly 76% of which are singletons. Around 5.3% of the sample rests with the top ten. The material sequenced was ileal tissue. The receptor set was obtained from an adult with Crohn's disease.

V is TRBV10-3 and J is TRBJ2-7; D is possibly TRBD1 (6 bases). There are 13 residues in the CDR3. Per germline, CDR1 ENHRY and CDR2 SYGVKD. Trimming left V 4 bases short and J 2 bases short, with 9 bases between. The DNA of the CDR3 is TGTGCCATCAGTGCAGGGGACGCCTACGAGCAGTACTTC. This encodes CAISAGDAYEQYF.

The rearrangement uses TRBV5-4 and TRBJ2-5; D possibly corresponds to TRBD1 (5 bases). V was clipped by 1 base and J by 3 bases, with 10 bases between them. From germline, CDR1 is SGHNT and CDR2 YYREEE (reference sequence). The CDR3 totals 14 residues. The CDR3 DNA sequence: TGTGCCAGCAGCTTGACCGCGACAGAAGAGACCCAGTACTTC. It yields the protein CASSLTATEETQYF.

This clone has a handful of counts. V is TRBV5-1 and J is TRBJ2-6; 7 bases match TRBD2. The CDR3 has 16 amino acids. CDR1 is SGHRS, CDR2 YFSETQ, per germline. Unmatched junction bases numbered 9, after V lost 0 bases and J lost 9 bases. The CDR3 sequence is CASSLVGEGLVNVLTF. The CDR3 bases are TGCGCCAGCAGCTTGGTAGGGGAGGGTCTTGTCAACGTCCTGACTTTC. Full variable domain (remainder filled in from reference TRBV5-1 and TRBJ2-6): KAGVTQTPRYLIKTRGQQVTLSCSPISGHRSVSWYQQTPGQGLQFLFEYFSETQRNKGNFPGRFSGRQFSNSRSEMNVSTLELGDSALYLCASSLVGEGLVNVLTFGAGSRLTVL.

This clone was detected only a few times. This chain links TRBV29-1 with TRBJ1-5, with a weak D call TRBD1 (5 bases). This CDR3 comprises 15 residues. Trimming left V 4 bases short and J 0 bases short, with 13 bases between. Germline CDR1 is SQVTM and CDR2 is ANQGSEA. As DNA, the CDR3 is TGCAGCGTTGTTGTACAGGCCGATAGCAATCAGCCCCAGCATTTT. This sequence encodes CSVVVQADSNQPQHF.

The chain links TRBV28 to TRBJ2-5, with 11 bases lining up with TRBD2. The DNA end is more similar to TRBJ2-7, so the J call may be wrong. Per germline, CDR1 MDHEN and CDR2 SYDVKM. The CDR3 is 15 amino acids. In DNA, the CDR3 is TGTGCCAGCAGTGCCTCACTAGCGGGGGCCTACGAGCAGTACTTC. As protein: CASSASLAGAYEQYF.

This chain connects TRBV6-1 to TRBJ1-5, with D tentatively TRBD1 (6 bases). The CDR3 is 13 amino acids. Germline V CDR1 and CDR2: MNHNS, SASEGT. V lost 3 bases to trimming and J lost 5 bases, with 8 bases between them. CDR3 bases: TGTGCCAGCAGTGACAGGGGATATCAGCCCCAGCATTTT. This encodes CASSDRGYQPQHF.

The chain joins TRBV15 to TRBJ2-7, with D unclear. The germline V gene encodes CDR1 LNHNV and CDR2 YYDKDF (reference sequence). The V and J ends lost 2 bases and 6 bases respectively, with 8 bases between them. The CDR3 contains 12 residues. As DNA, the CDR3 is TGTGCCACCAGCAGATCCTCCCTCGAGCAGTACTTC. Translating it yields CATSRSSLEQYF.

The chain recombines TRBV4-1 with TRBJ1-1; maybe TRBD1 (5 bases). The germline V gene encodes CDR1 MGHRA and CDR2 YSYEKL. V was cut by 0 bases and J by 4 bases, with 9 bases left in between. This CDR3 is 14 amino acids long. The CDR3 DNA is TGCGCCAGCAGCCAAGATTGGGGCCCCACTGAAGCTTTCTTT. It encodes CASSQDWGPTEAFF.

This clone was observed a few times. V gene TRBV11-3 combines with J gene TRBJ2-1, with D maybe TRBD2 (6 bases). From germline, CDR1 is SGHNT and CDR2 YENEEA. The germline V and J ends were trimmed by 3 bases and 6 bases, with 15 bases remaining between them. The CDR3 has 15 residues. CDR3: CASSLYGGATNEQFF. CDR3 nucleotide sequence: TGTGCCAGCAGCTTGTACGGCGGGGCTACCAATGAGCAGTTCTTC.

This clone was seen just once. This chain uses TRBV6-1 with TRBJ1-4; D remains unclear. The CDR3 contains 15 residues. The V gene's germline CDR1 is MNHNS and CDR2 SASEGT. V lost 7 bases, J lost 2 bases, and 14 bases lay in between. The DNA for the CDR3 is TGTGCCAGCACCAGAACGGGGAGTACTAATGAAAAACTGTTTTTT. It is translated as CASTRTGSTNEKLFF.

V and J are TRBV5-1 and TRBJ2-5; 9 nucleotides agree with TRBD2. CDR3 length: 15 residues. Germline loops: CDR1 SGHRS, CDR2 YFSETQ. Trimming took 3 bases from V and 5 from J; bases not matched to a gene: 8. The chain's CDR3 is CASSSQMSGGETQYF. The CDR3 DNA sequence: TGCGCCAGCAGCTCCCAGATGAGCGGGGGGGAGACCCAGTACTTC.

The V call is TRBV6-1, the J call TRBJ2-5; 13 bases fit TRBD2. CDR3 size: 18 residues. V was pared by 2 bases and J by 5 bases, with 11 bases of the junction left unmatched. The germline CDR1 and CDR2 sequences are MNHNS and SASEGT. CDR3 region: CASSEFRTSGRGGETQYF. CDR3 nucleotide sequence: TGTGCCAGCAGTGAATTTCGGACTAGCGGGAGAGGAGGGGAGACCCAGTACTTC.

The chain recombines TRBV7-3 with TRBJ1-2; 9 bases align to TRBD1. The CDR3 sequence is 14 residues long. Germline V gives CDR1 SGHTA, CDR2 FQGTGA. V lost 5 bases to trimming and J lost 2 bases; unmatched junction nucleotides: 3. CDR3 protein: CASSNGQGNYGYTF. CDR3 DNA: TGTGCCAGCAGCAACGGACAGGGGAACTATGGCTACACCTTC.

This chain links TRBV4-2 with TRBJ1-4, with 9 nucleotides matching TRBD1. The CDR3 has 14 amino acids. In germline, CDR1 is LGHNA, CDR2 YNFKEQ. The V segment lost 4 bases and the J segment 5 bases; nucleotides outside the gene matches: 2. The CDR3 loop is CASSLGTGNEKLFF. The CDR3 nucleotides read TGTGCCAGCAGCCTAGGGACAGGGAATGAAAAACTGTTTTTT.

With regard to this clone: Relative to the germline gene, one junction end is altered; a read error may explain this. The gene calls are TRBV7-9 and TRBJ2-2, with 9 bases identical to TRBD2. Looked up from germline, CDR1 is SEHNR and CDR2 is FQNEAQ (reference sequence). This CDR3 is 14 amino acids long. CDR3 protein: CASSLAGAAGELFF. The CDR3 region has the DNA TGTGCCAGCAGTTTAGCGGGAGCTGCCGGGGAGCTGTTTTTT. The variable domain in full, completed from reference TRBV7-9 and TRBJ2-2, reads DTGVSQNPRHKITKRGQNVTFRCDPISEHNRLYWYRQTLGQGPEFLTYFQNEAQLEKSRLLSDRFSAERPKGSFSTLEIQRTEQGDSAMYLCASSLAGAAGELFFGEGSRLTVL.

The chain couples TRBV6-6 to TRBJ2-2; tentatively, D is TRBD2 (5 bases). This CDR3 spans 16 amino acids. Germline CDR1 is MNHNY and CDR2 is SVGAGI (reference sequence). V shed 0 bases and J shed 2 bases, with 10 bases lying between them. CDR3 sequence: CASSYSSGPNTGELFF. CDR3 DNA: TGTGCCAGCAGTTACTCGAGCGGCCCCAACACCGGGGAGCTGTTTTTT.

This clone has just a few counts. This chain joins TRBV2 and TRBJ1-5; D remains unclear. Germline values: CDR1 SNHLY, CDR2 FYNNEI. V was pared by 7 bases and J by 4 bases, with 14 bases between. CDR3 length equals 14 residues. The CDR3 DNA reads as TGTGCCAGCATGGGCGGGTTAAGAAATCAGCCCCAGCATTTT. It codes for CASMGGLRNQPQHF.

The chain employs TRBV6-1 and TRBJ2-2; 8 nucleotides agree with TRBD1. Germline V gene sequence: CDR1 MNHNS, CDR2 SASEGT. CDR3 length equals 14 residues. With 10 bases clipped from V and 6 bases from J, the junction kept 10 bases outside the gene matches. The CDR3 DNA sequence: TGTGCCACCTGGGACAGGTCGAGGGCCGGGGAGCTGTTTTTT. Amino acids: CATWDRSRAGELFF.

This clone was seen once. V gene TRBV25-1 combines with J gene TRBJ1-1; 10 bases agree with TRBD1. Germline V lookup: CDR1 MGHDK, CDR2 SYGVNS. Unmatched junction bases numbered 4, after V lost 5 bases and J lost 4 bases. CDR3 size: 14 residues. The CDR3 nucleotides are TGTGCCAGCAGTCGACAGGGGGCGGGCACTGAAGCTTTCTTT. Amino acid sequence: CASSRQGAGTEAFF.

The V gene is TRBV25-1, the J gene TRBJ2-2; the D gene is possibly TRBD1 (5 bases). The CDR3 runs to 16 residues. Deletions cut 6 bases from V and 0 bases from J, with 14 bases between. The V gene's germline CDR1 is MGHDK and CDR2 SYGVNS. The CDR3 DNA sequence: TGTGCCAGCAGCATCAGGGAAGGTTCGAACACCGGGGAGCTGTTTTTT. This translates into CASSIREGSNTGELFF.

The rearrangement links TRBV10-1 to TRBJ2-1; 10 bases fit TRBD2. CDR1 is WNHNN, CDR2 SYGVQD, per germline (reference sequence). V was clipped by 2 bases and J by 4 bases; unmatched bases: 2. The CDR3 loop spans 15 amino acids. The CDR3 region is CASSEGLAEYNEQFF. CDR3 nucleotides: TGCGCCAGCAGTGAGGGACTAGCGGAATACAATGAGCAGTTCTTC.